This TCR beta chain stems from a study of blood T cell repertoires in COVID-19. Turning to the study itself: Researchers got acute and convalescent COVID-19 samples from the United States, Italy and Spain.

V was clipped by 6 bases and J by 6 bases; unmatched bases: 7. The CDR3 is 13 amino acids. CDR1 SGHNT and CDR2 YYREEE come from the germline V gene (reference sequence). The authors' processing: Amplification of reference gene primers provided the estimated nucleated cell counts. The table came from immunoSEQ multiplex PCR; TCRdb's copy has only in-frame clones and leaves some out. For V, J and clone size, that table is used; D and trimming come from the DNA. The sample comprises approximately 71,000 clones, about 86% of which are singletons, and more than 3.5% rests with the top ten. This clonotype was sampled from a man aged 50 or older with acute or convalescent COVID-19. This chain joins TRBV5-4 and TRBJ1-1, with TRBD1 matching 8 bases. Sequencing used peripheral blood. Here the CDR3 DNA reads TGTGCCAGCACCTACGACAGGGGCCCTGAAGCTTTCTTT. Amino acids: CASTYDRGPEAFF. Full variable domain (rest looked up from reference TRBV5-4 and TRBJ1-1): ETGVTQSPTHLIKTRGQQVTLRCSSQSGHNTVSWYQQALGQGPQFIFQYYREEENGRGNFPPRFSGLQFPNYSSELNVNALELDDSALYLCASTYDRGPEAFFGQGTRLTVV.